These 2 T cell receptor beta chains originate from one sample sequenced in a study of long-term antiretroviral therapy in people with HIV. The immunoSEQ assay was v3.0, run at survey level. Assay used: immunoSEQ multiplex PCR; TCRdb lists only in-frame clones, some missing. The sample has tens of thousands of clones; around 90% are singletons. The sequencing used unsorted PBMCs, collected 5 to 5.5 years after starting antiretroviral therapy. The receptors here all came from a woman aged 40-49 years with HIV.

The V gene is TRBV5-6, the J gene TRBJ2-5, with D perhaps TRBD1 or TRBD2 (5 bases each). The CDR3 has 16 residues. Germline lookup yields CDR1 SGHDT and CDR2 YYEEEE. Trimming cost V 1 base and J 1 base, with 14 bases left between them. CDR3 bases: TGTGCCAGCAGCTTGACCGGGGCCGACTCCCAAGAGACCCAGTACTTC. Translated: CASSLTGADSQETQYF.

This clone was counted between two and nine times. The chain carries TRBV5-8 and TRBJ2-5; D not certain. V lost 6 bases to trimming and J lost 3 bases, with 6 bases between them. Per germline, CDR1 SGHTS and CDR2 YDEGEE. This CDR3 region has 11 residues. The CDR3: CASTREETQYF. The CDR3 DNA reads as TGTGCCAGCACAAGGGAAGAGACCCAGTACTTC.